The 3 T cell receptor beta chains listed next were all sequenced from one sample in a study of blood T cells in healthy people across ages. For the second PCR, which ran for about 6 to 11 cycles, a sample-barcoded 5' primer and a J-beta primer mix were used. TCRdb reprocessed the 5' RACE reads via MiXCR and lists one record per CDR3 protein. Found here are about 620,000 distinct CDR3 sequences, roughly 21% of them singletons; the top ten hold around 3.4%. What was sequenced was blood. All receptors derive from a man between 65 and 85 years old in good health.

The chain has TRBV27 and TRBJ2-5, with 10 positions matching TRBD2. After removal of 2 bases from V and 3 bases from J, the junction contained 3 bases not matched to a gene. The CDR3 has 15 amino acids. Germline loops: CDR1 MNHEY, CDR2 SMNVEV (reference sequence). The CDR3 DNA follows: TGTGCCAGCAGTTTAAATCTAGCGGGAGAAGAGACCCAGTACTTC. Translation: CASSLNLAGEETQYF.

V usage is TRBV20-1 and J usage is TRBJ2-1, with 9 bases identical to TRBD2. The DNA end is more similar to TRBJ2-7, so the J call may be wrong. CDR3 length equals 13 residues. Germline V gene lookup returns CDR1 DFQATT and CDR2 SNEGSKA (reference sequence). CDR3 amino acids: CSAPRGLANEQYF. In DNA, the CDR3 is TGCAGTGCCCCAAGAGGACTAGCGAACGAGCAGTACTTC.

The chain is built from TRBV20-1 and TRBJ2-1; D call uncertain. The CDR3 is 14 residues long. From germline, CDR1 is DFQATT and CDR2 SNEGSKA (reference sequence). With 4 bases removed from V and 0 bases from J, the gap between germline ends came to 10 bases. The DNA for the CDR3 is TGCAGTGCTAAGGAGCCCCGCTCCTACAATGAGCAGTTCTTC. It is translated as CSAKEPRSYNEQFF.